These T cell receptor beta chains were read from a single sample in a study of tumor-infiltrating lymphocytes in glioblastoma multiforme. TCRdb itself ran the multiplex PCR reads through MiXCR, one entry per CDR3 protein. In the table there are about 8,400 distinct CDR3 sequences, about 70% of which are singletons. Sequencing was done on a sample of brain tumor tissue. All receptors derive from a male donor with glioblastoma. Both conserved end residues are part of each CDR3. D genes are given only for firm matches. Rows may omit the clone size; those that give it use once, few, many or a size class.

NA | NA | TRBJ1-1 | TRBV12-3/TRBV12-4 | TGTGCCAGCAGTCCAAACAAGGGAACTGAAGCTTTCTTT | CASSPNKGTEAFF
medium-sized | TRBD2 | TRBJ2-5 | TRBV12-3/TRBV12-4 | TGTGCCAGCAGTCCCGGGACTAGTCGTTCGCAAGAGACCCAGTACTTC | CASSPGTSRSQETQYF
many | TRBD2 | TRBJ2-5 | TRBV7-3 | TGTGCCAGCAGCGGGGGGACTAGCGGGAGAGAGACCCAGTACTTC | CASSGGTSGRETQYF
NA | TRBD2 | TRBJ2-1 | TRBV13 | TGTGTCAGCAGTTCAAAACTAGCGGGGATATACTACAATGAGCAGTTCTTC | CVSSSKLAGIYYNEQFF
NA | TRBD2 | TRBJ2-1 | TRBV6-2/TRBV6-3 | TGTGCCAGCTCGCGGGAGGGGGTTAGCTCCTACAATGAGCAGTTCTTC | CASSREGVSSYNEQFF
NA | TRBD2 | TRBJ2-3 | TRBV11-2 | TGTGCCAGCAGCCTAGCGGCCACAGTTACGCAGTATTTT | CASSLAATVTQYF
NA | TRBD2 | TRBJ2-3 | TRBV20-1 | TGCAGTGCTAGTCGCCCCGGACTAGCGGTGGGGCCGAGTAGCACAGGTACGCAGTATTTT | CSASRPGLAVGPSSTGTQYF
NA | NA | TRBJ2-6 | TRBV11-2 | TGTACCACCAGACCTCGACAGCGTCAGGCCCTCTCTGGGGCCAACGTCCTGACTTTC | CTTRPRQRQALSGANVLTF
NA | NA | TRBJ2-1 | TRBV10-3 | TGTGCCATCAGTGAGTCTTTGGGTGGAGAGCAGTTCTTC | CAISESLGGEQFF
NA | NA | TRBJ2-5 | TRBV11-2 | TGTGCCAGTAGCATAGGTACGGCATCCAAACAAGAGACCCAGTACTTC | CASSIGTASKQETQYF
NA | NA | TRBJ2-7 | TRBV11-3 | TGTGCCAGCAGCCTATCCATGGGTTACGAGCAGTACTTC | CASSLSMGYEQYF
NA | NA | TRBJ2-7 | TRBV12-3/TRBV12-4 | TGTGCCAGCAGCTCTCAGGGGGGGCAGGGGGTGAGGCAGTACTTC | CASSSQGGQGVRQYF
once | NA | TRBJ2-3 | TRBV20-1 | TGCAGTGCTAGAGATTCGGATACGCAGTATTTT | CSARDSDTQYF
NA | NA | TRBJ2-6 | TRBV4-1 | TGCGCCAGCAGCCTCGACTCTGGGGCCAACGTCCTGGCCTTC | CASSLDSGANVLAF
NA | NA | TRBJ2-2 | TRBV11-3 | TGTGCCAGCAGCCGACTGGGGTACGGGGAGCTGTTTTTT | CASSRLGYGELFF
NA | NA | TRBJ2-7 | TRBV6-2/TRBV6-3 | TGTGCCAGCACCCCGGGGTACCTCGAGCAGTACTTC | CASTPGYLEQYF
NA | TRBD1 | TRBJ2-1 | TRBV11-2 | TGTGCCAGCAGCTTAGCAGTAAGGGGGCGTTCAAGCAATGAGCAGTTCTTT | CASSLAVRGRSSNEQFF
few | NA | TRBJ2-7 | TRBV11-1 | TGTGCCAGCAGCTTAGTGCAGGGGACGGCGCAGTACTTC | CASSLVQGTAQYF
NA | NA | TRBJ2-3 | TRBV11-2 | TGTGTCAGCATTACTCTAACGGGTGAAGATACGCAGTATTTT | CVSITLTGEDTQYF
NA | NA | TRBJ1-2 | TRBV10-1 | TGCGCCAGCAGTGAGTCCGGGACAAACTATGGCTACACCTTC | CASSESGTNYGYTF
NA | TRBD1 | TRBJ1-1 | TRBV11-1 | TGTGCCAGTAGCTTCCCGGGGGCAGGGGGCACTGGAGCTTTCTTT | CASSFPGAGGTGAFF
NA | NA | TRBJ1-4 | TRBV11-2 | TGTGCCAGCAGCTTCTCCGTTGCAACTAATGAAAAACTGTTTTTT | CASSFSVATNEKLFF
NA | NA | TRBJ2-5 | TRBV11-1 | TGTGCTAGCAGCCTCCCGGGACATGGAGCAAGGGAGACCCAGTACTTC | CASSLPGHGARETQYF
NA | NA | TRBJ2-3 | TRBV10-2 | TGCGCCAGCCGAGGGGGACCAGATACGCAGTATTTT | CASRGGPDTQYF
medium-sized | TRBD2 | TRBJ2-7 | TRBV4-1 | TGCGCCAGCAGCTCAGGGACTAGCGCCTACGAGCAGTACTTC | CASSSGTSAYEQYF
NA | TRBD1 | TRBJ2-7 | TRBV5-5 | TGTGCCAGCAGCCAACAGGGGGCCTACGAGCAGTACTTC | CASSQQGAYEQYF
NA | NA | TRBJ1-1 | TRBV6-2/TRBV6-3 | TGTGCCAGCAGTTACCCGACTCTAGGGAGCACTGAAGCTTTCTTT | CASSYPTLGSTEAFF
NA | NA | TRBJ2-3 | TRBV20-1 | TGCAGTGCTAGAGTTATTAGGGGGGGGGGTACGCAGTATTTT | CSARVIRGGGTQYF
NA | TRBD2 | TRBJ2-2 | TRBV11-3 | TGTGCCATCAACACCACCTCCAGACTAGCGGGAGGAACCGGGGAGCTGTTTTTT | CAINTTSRLAGGTGELFF
large | NA | TRBJ2-6 | TRBV30 | TGTGCCTGTACAGGGTGCTCTGGGGCCAACGTCCTGACTTTC | CACTGCSGANVLTF
once | NA | TRBJ1-2 | TRBV20-1 | TGCAGTGCTAGAGATCCTCAAGGACAACCTGACGTCTACACCTTC | CSARDPQGQPDVYTF
NA | TRBD2 | TRBJ2-7 | TRBV20-1 | TGCAGTGCTAGAGAGCTAGCGGGGACCTACGAGCAGTACTTC | CSARELAGTYEQYF
NA | NA | TRBJ2-7 | TRBV11-2 | TGTGCCAGCAGCCCCTCATTCAGCTCCTACGAGCAGTACTTC | CASSPSFSSYEQYF
NA | TRBD1 | TRBJ1-2 | TRBV11-3 | TGCGCCAGCAGCCCTGACAGGGAGAATGGCTACACCTTC | CASSPDRENGYTF
NA | TRBD1 | TRBJ1-1 | TRBV11-2 | TGTGCCAGCAGCTCGGACAGGGGGAGGACTGAAGCTTTCTTT | CASSSDRGRTEAFF
NA | TRBD2 | TRBJ2-3 | TRBV12-3/TRBV12-4 | TGTGCCAGCAGGCTAGCGGGGCGCACAGATACGCAGTATTTT | CASRLAGRTDTQYF
NA | TRBD1 | TRBJ1-6 | TRBV11-2 | TGTGCCAGCAGCCCAACAGGGGCTATCTATAATTCACCCTTCCACTTT | CASSPTGAIYNSPFHF
NA | TRBD2 | TRBJ2-3 | TRBV20-1 | TGCAGTGCTAGAGTTGTTAGCGGGGCGGGTACGCAGTATTTT | CSARVVSGAGTQYF
NA | NA | TRBJ2-7 | TRBV20-1 | TGCAGTGTCACACATTGGAGCCCGAAGAACCACGAGCAGTACTTC | CSVTHWSPKNHEQYF
NA | NA | TRBJ1-1 | TRBV5-6 | TGTGCCAGCAGCTGGAGATACACTGAAGCTTTCTTT | CASSWRYTEAFF
NA | NA | TRBJ2-1 | TRBV11-2 | TGTGCCAGCAGCTTAGATAGGGGGAAGCAGTTCTTC | CASSLDRGKQFF
NA | NA | TRBJ2-1 | TRBV20-1 | TGCAGTACTAGAGACGAGGCAGGTCTGTATGAGCAGTTCTTC | CSTRDEAGLYEQFF
NA | TRBD1 | TRBJ1-1 | TRBV30 | TGTGCCTGGTTTCCCGGGCTAGGGGGCACTGAAACTTTCTTT | CAWFPGLGGTETFF
NA | NA | TRBJ2-3 | TRBV20-1 | TGCAGTGCTAGACCCTTCAAGGGGGCGGGGAGCACAGATACGCAGTATTTT | CSARPFKGAGSTDTQYF
NA | NA | TRBJ2-7 | TRBV11-2 | TGTGTCAGCAGCTTAGATAGGGGGTATGAACAGTGCTTC | CVSSLDRGYEQCF
NA | NA | TRBJ1-2 | TRBV29-1 | TGCACATTCCGCCGGGACGCACATGGCTACACCTTC | CTFRRDAHGYTF
NA | NA | TRBJ2-3 | TRBV12-5 | TGTGCTAGTGGTTTGGTACGGAAGCAGGGTGGAACGGATACGCAGTATTTT | CASGLVRKQGGTDTQYF
NA | NA | TRBJ2-1 | TRBV29-1 | TGCAGCGTTGGGGCAGCATGCAATGAGCAGTTCTTC | CSVGAACNEQFF
NA | NA | TRBJ1-3 | TRBV6-6 | TGTGCTAGCAGTTTACAGGACAACACCATATATTTT | CASSLQDNTIYF
medium-sized | TRBD2 | TRBJ2-3 | TRBV20-1 | TGCAGTGCACCCCCCCTTAGCGGTAGCGGGAGTAACTCAGATACGCAGTATTTT | CSAPPLSGSGSNSDTQYF
once | NA | TRBJ1-3 | TRBV20-1 | TGCAGTGCTAGAGACTTGACGGGGGCGGATGGAAACACCATATATTTT | CSARDLTGADGNTIYF
NA | NA | TRBJ2-5 | TRBV11-2 | TGTGCCAGCAGCTTAGGTACGGCAGCAGAACATGAGACCCAGTACTTC | CASSLGTAAEHETQYF
few | NA | TRBJ2-2 | TRBV6-1 | TGTGCCAGCAGTGAATTCCCTCCCGAAACGAACACCGGGGAGCTGTTTTTT | CASSEFPPETNTGELFF
NA | TRBD1 | TRBJ1-1 | TRBV12-3/TRBV12-4 | TGTGCCAGCAGTTATCCAGGGGGGGGGCTAACTGAAGCTTTCTTT | CASSYPGGGLTEAFF
NA | NA | TRBJ2-1 | TRBV19 | TGTGCCAGTAGTTACGGAACCTACAATCAGCAGTTCTTC | CASSYGTYNQQFF
NA | TRBD1 | TRBJ2-6 | TRBV4-1 | TGCGCCAGCAGCCGAGACAGGGGTTCTGGGGCCAACGTCCTGACTTTC | CASSRDRGSGANVLTF
once | NA | TRBJ2-1 | TRBV14 | TGTACCAGCAGCCCTTATACAGGGCCCTACAATGGGCAGTTCTTC | CTSSPYTGPYNGQFF